This is a list of T cell receptor beta chains from one sample in a study of blood T cell repertoires in COVID-19. The data were produced by immunoSEQ multiplex PCR, yet TCRdb's version contains in-frame clones alone and is incomplete. The sample yields some 150,000 clones, roughly three quarters seen once. What was sequenced was peripheral blood. The receptors stem from a woman aged 70-85 years with COVID-19, enrolled during active disease. Each CDR3 is given with its conserved first and last residue. A D gene is named only where the DNA matches it firmly. The size of a clone is reported for some rows only, either as once, few or many, or as a class for expanded clones.

clone_size	j_call	v_call	d_call	cdr3_nt	cdr3_aa
-	TRBJ1-1	TRBV3-1/TRBV3-2	-	TGTGCCAGCAGCCAAGACAGTATCTTCCCGGGGGGTAGGGGCACTGAAGCTTTCTTT	CASSQDSIFPGGRGTEAFF
-	TRBJ1-5	TRBV2	TRBD1	TGTGCCAGCAGTGAATCAAACAGGGGGCTCAATCAGCCCCAGCATTTT	CASSESNRGLNQPQHF
-	TRBJ1-3	TRBV28	TRBD1	TGTGCCAGCAACACGACAGGGGATGGGGACACCATATATTTT	CASNTTGDGDTIYF
-	TRBJ2-7	TRBV4-3	TRBD1	TGCGCCAGCAGCCAAGGTCGGGACAGGGTCCACGAGCAGTACTTC	CASSQGRDRVHEQYF
few	TRBJ1-2	TRBV19	-	TGTGCCAGTAGTATTTACTCCTATGGCTACACCTTC	CASSIYSYGYTF
few	TRBJ1-5	TRBV19	-	TGTGACAGGGTCGGTCAGCCCCAGCATTTT	CDRVGQPQHF
-	TRBJ2-7	TRBV15	TRBD1	TGTGCCACCAGCAGAGGACGGGACAGCTCCTACGAGCAGTACTTC	CATSRGRDSSYEQYF
-	TRBJ1-1	TRBV9	-	TGTGCCAGCAGCGTAGGCAGGGTACCTCCCGCTGAAGCTTTCTTT	CASSVGRVPPAEAFF
-	TRBJ1-3	TRBV11-3	-	TGTGCCAGCAGCCCTTATCCTCCAGGGTCTGCTGGAAACACCATATATTTT	CASSPYPPGSAGNTIYF
few	TRBJ1-2	TRBV10-3	-	TGTGCCATCGGCCCTCAAACTAACTATGGCTACACCTTC	CAIGPQTNYGYTF
-	TRBJ2-3	TRBV6-5	-	TGTGCCAGCAATATCGGCTCAGGGAGCACAGATACGCAGTATTTT	CASNIGSGSTDTQYF
-	TRBJ2-1	TRBV19	-	TGTGCCAGTAGTATGGGGAGACGGGGCTCCTACAATGAGCAGTTCTTC	CASSMGRRGSYNEQFF
-	TRBJ2-7	TRBV5-4	TRBD1	TGTGCCAGCAGCTTGTCGAACAGGGGAAACGAGCAGTACTTC	CASSLSNRGNEQYF
-	TRBJ1-6	TRBV28	TRBD1	TGTGCCAGCATCAAAGGGGGCGGTTCTTCACCCCTCCACTTT	CASIKGGGSSPLHF
-	TRBJ2-3	TRBV19	TRBD2	TGTGCCAGTAGTATCGGGGGGGCTATTTCCGGAGATACGCAGTATTTT	CASSIGGAISGDTQYF
-	TRBJ1-2	TRBV6-5	-	TGTGCCAGCAGTTACTCGGGCAGGCCCCGCTGGGGCTACACCTTC	CASSYSGRPRWGYTF
few	TRBJ2-7	TRBV5-1	TRBD2	TGCGCCAGCAGCCTGGGGGCTAGCGGGGGCCCCCGAGAGTACGAGCAGTACTTC	CASSLGASGGPREYEQYF
-	TRBJ2-7	TRBV28	-	TGTGCCAGCAGAGGGGCAGGGAGGTCCTACGAGCAGTACTTC	CASRGAGRSYEQYF
-	TRBJ2-7	TRBV7-8	TRBD1	TGTGCCAGCAGCCGAGGGACAGGGGGGACGCAGGAGCAGTACTTC	CASSRGTGGTQEQYF
-	TRBJ2-7	TRBV11-2	-	TGTGCCAGCAGCTTAGCTGTTAGGTCAGGGGTGCAAGGGTACGAGCAGTACTTC	CASSLAVRSGVQGYEQYF
-	TRBJ2-6	TRBV2	-	TGTGCCAGCAGCACCACCGGGTCTGGGGCCAACGTCCTGACTTTC	CASSTTGSGANVLTF
-	TRBJ2-2	TRBV5-4	TRBD2	TGTGCCAGCAGCTTCGCCGGGACTAGCGGGGGAGAGGAGCTGTTTTTT	CASSFAGTSGGEELFF
-	TRBJ2-3	TRBV21-1	-	TGTGCCAGCAGCAAATTCGGGGGAACAGATACGCAGTATTTT	CASSKFGGTDTQYF
-	TRBJ2-1	TRBV24-1	-	TGTGCCACCAGTGACCCTGCGGGGGAGCAGTTCTTC	CATSDPAGEQFF
many	TRBJ1-5	TRBV30	-	TGTGCCTGGAGTCGGGATAGCAATCAGCCCCAGCATTTT	CAWSRDSNQPQHF
-	TRBJ1-1	TRBV6-5	-	TGTGCCAGCGGGGGGAGGGGACAGAACACTGAAGCTTTCTTT	CASGGRGQNTEAFF
once	TRBJ2-5	TRBV11-2	-	TGTGCCAGCAGCTACAGGAGAGATGGGACCCAGTACTTC	CASSYRRDGTQYF
-	TRBJ1-4	TRBV6-1	TRBD1	TGTGCCAGCAGTGAAGCGTGGACAGGGGGCAAACTGTTTTTT	CASSEAWTGGKLFF
-	TRBJ1-2	TRBV5-5	TRBD1	TGTGCCAGCAGCTCGCCTGGACAGGGGAATAGTCATGGCTACACCTTC	CASSSPGQGNSHGYTF
-	TRBJ2-7	TRBV11-1	-	TGTGCCAGCAGCCATGGGAGTGAGCAGTACTTC	CASSHGSEQYF
-	TRBJ1-1	TRBV30	-	TGTGCCTGGAGTGGGGCGGGAACGGCTTTCTTT	CAWSGAGTAFF
-	TRBJ1-1	TRBV2	-	TGTGCCAGCAGTCTCTGGGGCCTGAACACTGAAGCTTTCTTT	CASSLWGLNTEAFF
-	TRBJ1-2	TRBV14	TRBD1	TGTGCCAGCAGCCCCCCCGGGACAGGGTTGGGCTACACCTTC	CASSPPGTGLGYTF
-	TRBJ1-2	TRBV6-5	-	TGTGCCAGCAGTTACTCCCCCGGGGTTAACTATGGCTACACCTTC	CASSYSPGVNYGYTF
-	TRBJ2-3	TRBV20-1	-	TGCAGTGCTAGTATCGGGACTGACAACACAGATACGCAGTATTTT	CSASIGTDNTDTQYF
-	TRBJ1-3	TRBV4-3	TRBD1	TGCGCCAGCAGCCAACAACAGGGGGACACCATATATTTT	CASSQQQGDTIYF
once	TRBJ1-4	TRBV12-3/TRBV12-4	-	TGTGCCAGCAGTTTGGGCCCTTTCGAAAAACTGTTTTTT	CASSLGPFEKLFF
-	TRBJ1-2	TRBV7-9	TRBD1	TGTGCCAGCAGCCCAGGGCTACAGGGGGTACTGCGCTACACCTTC	CASSPGLQGVLRYTF
-	TRBJ1-5	TRBV5-5	-	TGTGCCAGCAGCCTCCAGGGCTATAGCAATCAGCCCCAGCATTTT	CASSLQGYSNQPQHF
-	TRBJ1-3	TRBV11-2	-	TGTGCCAGCAGCCGAGCCGGCTCTGGAAACACCATATATTTT	CASSRAGSGNTIYF
once	TRBJ2-1	TRBV9	TRBD2	TGTGCCAGCAGCCCATGGACTAGCGGGAATGAGCAGTTCTTC	CASSPWTSGNEQFF
-	TRBJ2-1	TRBV15	-	TGTGCCACCAGCAGAGGTATCTACAATGAGCAGTTCTTC	CATSRGIYNEQFF
-	TRBJ1-2	TRBV29-1	TRBD1	TGCAGCGTACTACAGGGGATGGATGGCTACACCTTC	CSVLQGMDGYTF
few	TRBJ1-1	TRBV29-1	TRBD1	TGCAGCGGGGACAGGGGGTTGAACACTGAAGCTTTCTTT	CSGDRGLNTEAFF
-	TRBJ1-1	TRBV11-2	TRBD1	TGTGCCAGCACGGGACAGGGGGTGAAAGCTTTCTTT	CASTGQGVKAFF
-	TRBJ1-1	TRBV27	-	TGTGCCAGCAGTCAATCCAGGGGAATCACTGAAGCTTTCTTT	CASSQSRGITEAFF
-	TRBJ2-7	TRBV10-3	TRBD2	TGTGCCATCAGTGATGGGCGGGGGGGCTACGAGCAGTACTTC	CAISDGRGGYEQYF
-	TRBJ2-3	TRBV2	TRBD1	TGTGCCAGCAGGGACAGGGGGGTTGGGGATACGCAGTATTTT	CASRDRGVGDTQYF
few	TRBJ2-2	TRBV7-8	TRBD2	TGTGCCAGCAGCAGGGAGGGTCGCGGGGAGCTGTTTTTT	CASSREGRGELFF